Given below is one T cell receptor (beta chain) in context. In the original workflow: Nucleated cell counts were estimated from reference gene primer amplification. Method: immunoSEQ multiplex PCR; TCRdb's copy keeps in-frame clones and lacks some. V, J and clone size reflect that table, while D and trimming were determined from the DNA. The table records 150,000 or so clones, around 84% of them present only once. The source of the sample is a study of blood T cell repertoires in COVID-19. Study details: The United States, Italy and Spain were the sources of the acute and convalescent COVID-19 samples. From T cells, B-cell-depleted T cells, or PBMCs came the material, which was cDNA or gDNA.

Germline CDR1 and CDR2: SGHTA and FQGNSA. This CDR3 contains 16 residues. Trimming pared 5 bases from V and 2 bases from J, leaving 16 bases between. This receptor was taken from a woman in her 50s with acute or convalescent COVID-19. Input material: peripheral blood. The chain employs TRBV7-2 and TRBJ1-5, with D perhaps TRBD1 (5 bases). CDR3 DNA: TGTGCCAGCAGCCGGGGGAACCCTGGGGGCAATCAGCCCCAGCATTTT. Translation: CASSRGNPGGNQPQHF.